The 10 T cell receptor beta chains in this list originate from one sample, sequenced in a study of regulatory T cells in long-lasting Graves disease. Time point in this sample: newly diagnosed GD, antithyroid drugs for less than 3 months. Scientists built the TCR library using RNA that was extracted from PBMCs. Relying on iRepertoire HTBI primers and Arm-PCR of CDR3 regions, the team built TCR beta libraries. TCRdb re-analysed the multiplex PCR reads in MiXCR, keeping a single row per CDR3 protein. This sample has approximately 300,000 distinct CDR3 sequences; 15% to 20% occur once, and the top ten carry 35% to 45%. Specimen: peripheral blood mononuclear cells (PBMCs), collected at new diagnosis, from a patient treated with antithyroid drugs. These receptors were obtained from a female donor with Graves disease.

This clonotype has ten or more counts. The rearrangement uses TRBV2 and TRBJ2-1; possible D gene TRBD1, 6 bases. From germline, CDR1 is SNHLY and CDR2 FYNNEI. The CDR3 has 14 amino acids. V was trimmed by 6 bases and J by 8 bases, leaving 17 bases between them. CDR3 protein: CASRRVRGADEQFF. The CDR3 DNA reads as TGTGCCAGCAGGAGGGTCAGGGGAGCCGATGAGCAGTTCTTC. The entire variable domain, with the rest obtained from reference TRBV2 and TRBJ2-1, is as follows: EPEVTQTPSHQVTQMGQEVILRCVPISNHLYFYWYRQILGQKVEFLVSFYNNEISEKSEIFDDQFSVERPDGSNFTLKIRSTKLEDSAMYFCASRRVRGADEQFFGPGTRLTVL.

The V and J genes are TRBV11-2 and TRBJ2-1, with TRBD1 identical over 7 bases. This CDR3 is 15 amino acids long. V was pared by 1 base and J by 7 bases, with 7 bases of the junction left unmatched. The germline CDR1 and CDR2 sequences are SGHAT and FQNNGV. The CDR3 sequence is CASSLGRTGSNEQFF. The CDR3 DNA reads TGTGCCAGCAGCTTAGGACGGACAGGTTCGAATGAGCAGTTCTTC.

This clonotype was seen only a few times. The gene calls are TRBV19 and TRBJ2-7; TRBD2 aligns across 7 bases. Trimming removed 3 bases from V and 7 bases from J; junction bases left unmatched: 12. The CDR3 runs to 15 residues. The germline V gene has CDR1 LNHDA and CDR2 SQIVND (reference sequence). This CDR3 is CASSISGGRIGEQYF. The CDR3 DNA follows: TGTGCCAGTAGTATTTCTGGCGGGAGAATAGGAGAGCAGTACTTC.

In this sample, this clonotype turned up many times. The CDR3 region is CASSEADEQQYF. The CDR3, as DNA: TGTGCCAGCAGTGAAGCGGACGAACAGCAGTATTTT. The chain links TRBV2 to TRBJ2-3; D not certain. The CDR3 sequence is 12 residues long. From germline, CDR1 is SNHLY and CDR2 FYNNEI. V lost 0 bases and J lost 11, with 9 bases in between.

This chain connects TRBV5-8 to TRBJ2-7; TRBD2 matches at 7 bases. Germline assignment: CDR1 SGHTS and CDR2 YDEGEE. The CDR3 is made up of 15 amino acids. Germline trimming cut 0 bases from V and 5 bases from J; bases unmatched to any gene: 8. The CDR3 protein is CASSLEAGPRNEQYF. The CDR3 DNA sequence: TGTGCCAGCAGCTTGGAAGCGGGACCCAGGAACGAGCAGTACTTC.

The genes are TRBV4-1 and TRBJ2-5; perhaps TRBD2 as D (7 bases). The germline gives CDR1 MGHRA, CDR2 YSYEKL. This CDR3 region has 16 residues. Between the trimmed V and J ends, which lost 4 bases and 5 bases, there was a span of 20 bases. CDR3 DNA: TGCGCCAGCAGCCTACAACTGATGGGGGGGCGTGAGACCCAGTACTTC. Protein product: CASSLQLMGGRETQYF.

In this sample, this clonotype turned up many times. As DNA, the CDR3 is TGTGCCAGCAGTGAAGCGATCGGGACTAGCGGGTCTGCGCAGTATTTT. Amino acid sequence: CASSEAIGTSGSAQYF. The chain combines TRBV6-1 with TRBJ2-3; TRBD2 aligns across 12 bases. CDR3 length: 16 residues. The V segment lost 0 bases and the J segment 10 bases; nucleotides outside the gene matches: 8. The germline V gene encodes CDR1 MNHNS and CDR2 SASEGT.

The chain links TRBV20-1 to TRBJ2-3; D possibly corresponds to TRBD2 (5 bases). This CDR3 spans 14 amino acids. Per the germline V gene, CDR1 is DFQATT and CDR2 is SNEGSKA (reference sequence). V lost 2 bases, J lost 2 bases, and 11 bases lay in between. As DNA, the CDR3 is TGCAGTGCTAGACCGGACTCAATCACAGATACGCAGTATTTT. Translated: CSARPDSITDTQYF.

This clonotype was counted ten times or more. The chain employs TRBV20-1 and TRBJ2-1; D possibly corresponds to TRBD1 (6 bases). Trimming removed 3 bases from V and 6 bases from J, with 15 bases in between. The germline CDR1 and CDR2 sequences are DFQATT and SNEGSKA (reference sequence). The CDR3 length is 14 residues. CDR3 nucleotide sequence: TGCAGTGCTAGGAGGGGGATGAGGGTCAATGAGCAGTTCTTC. Encoded protein: CSARRGMRVNEQFF.

The genes are TRBV12-3 or TRBV12-4 and TRBJ2-7; D gene unclear. V lost 4 bases, J lost 2 bases, and 6 bases lay in between. The CDR3 extends over 12 amino acids. The CDR3 protein is CASSWVTYEQYF. CDR3 nucleotide sequence: TGTGCCAGCAGTTGGGTAACCTACGAGCAGTACTTC.